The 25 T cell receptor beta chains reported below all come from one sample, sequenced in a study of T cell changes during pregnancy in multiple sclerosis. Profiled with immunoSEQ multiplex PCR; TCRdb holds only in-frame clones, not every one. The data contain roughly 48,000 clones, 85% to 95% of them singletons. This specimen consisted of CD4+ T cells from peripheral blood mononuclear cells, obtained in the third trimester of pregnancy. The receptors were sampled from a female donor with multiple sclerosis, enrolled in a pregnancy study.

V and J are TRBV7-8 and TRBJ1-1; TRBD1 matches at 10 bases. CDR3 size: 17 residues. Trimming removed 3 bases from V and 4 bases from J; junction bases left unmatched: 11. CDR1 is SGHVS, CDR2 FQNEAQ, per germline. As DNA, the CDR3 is TGTGCCAGCAGCTTCAACCTGAGGACAGGGGGAAGCACTGAAGCTTTCTTT. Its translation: CASSFNLRTGGSTEAFF.

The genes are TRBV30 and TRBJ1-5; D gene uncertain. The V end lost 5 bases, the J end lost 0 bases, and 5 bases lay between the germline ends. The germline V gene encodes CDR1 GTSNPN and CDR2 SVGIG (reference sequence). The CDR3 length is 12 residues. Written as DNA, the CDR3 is TGTGCCTGGGGGAGTAGCAATCAGCCCCAGCATTTT. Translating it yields CAWGSSNQPQHF.

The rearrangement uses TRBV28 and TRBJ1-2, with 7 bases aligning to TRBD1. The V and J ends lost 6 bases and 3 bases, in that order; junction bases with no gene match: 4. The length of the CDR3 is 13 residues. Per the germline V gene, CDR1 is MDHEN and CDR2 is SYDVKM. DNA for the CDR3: TGTGCCAGCAGGTCCGGGACAGACTATGGCTACACCTTC. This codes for CASRSGTDYGYTF.

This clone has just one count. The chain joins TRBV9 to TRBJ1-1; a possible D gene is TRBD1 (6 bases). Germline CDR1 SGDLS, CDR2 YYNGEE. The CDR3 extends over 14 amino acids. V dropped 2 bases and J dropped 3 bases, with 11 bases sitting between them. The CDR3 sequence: CASSVRPGDTEAFF. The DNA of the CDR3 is TGTGCCAGCAGCGTTCGACCAGGGGACACTGAAGCTTTCTTT. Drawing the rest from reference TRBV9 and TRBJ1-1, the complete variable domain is DSGVTQTPKHLITATGQRVTLRCSPRSGDLSVYWYQQSLDQGLQFLIQYYNGEERAKGNILERFSAQQFPDLHSELNLSSLELGDSALYFCASSVRPGDTEAFFGQGTRLTVV.

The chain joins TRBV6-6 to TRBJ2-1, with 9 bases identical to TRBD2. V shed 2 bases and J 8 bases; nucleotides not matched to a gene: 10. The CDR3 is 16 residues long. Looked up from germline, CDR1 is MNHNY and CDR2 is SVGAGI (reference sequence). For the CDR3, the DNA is TGTGCCAGCAGTTACGTTCTTGCGGGAGGGTTGGATGAGCAGTTCTTC. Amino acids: CASSYVLAGGLDEQFF.

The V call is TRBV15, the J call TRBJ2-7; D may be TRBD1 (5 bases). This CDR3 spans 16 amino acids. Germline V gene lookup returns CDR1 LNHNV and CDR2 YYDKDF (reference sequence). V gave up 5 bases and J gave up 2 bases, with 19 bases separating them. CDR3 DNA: TGTGCCACCAGCGGGGCATGGATGGGGATCCCCTACGAGCAGTACTTC. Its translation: CATSGAWMGIPYEQYF. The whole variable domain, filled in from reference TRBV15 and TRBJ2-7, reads DAMVIQNPRYQVTQFGKPVTLSCSQTLNHNVMYWYQQKSSQAPKLLFHYYDKDFNNEADTPDNFQSRRPNTSFCFLDIRSPGLGDTAMYLCATSGAWMGIPYEQYFGPGTRLTVT.

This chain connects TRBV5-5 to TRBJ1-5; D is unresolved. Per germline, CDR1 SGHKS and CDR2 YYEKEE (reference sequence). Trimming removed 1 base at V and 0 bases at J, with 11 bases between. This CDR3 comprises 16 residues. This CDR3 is CASSLTGSLSNQPQHF. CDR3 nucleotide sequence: TGTGCCAGCAGCTTGACGGGGAGTCTTAGCAATCAGCCCCAGCATTTT.

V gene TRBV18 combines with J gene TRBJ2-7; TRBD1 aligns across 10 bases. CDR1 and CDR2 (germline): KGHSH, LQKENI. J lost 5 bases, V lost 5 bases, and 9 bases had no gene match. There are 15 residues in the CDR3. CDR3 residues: CASSSLGQGRDEQYF. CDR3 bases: TGTGCCAGCTCATCCCTGGGACAGGGGAGGGACGAGCAGTACTTC.

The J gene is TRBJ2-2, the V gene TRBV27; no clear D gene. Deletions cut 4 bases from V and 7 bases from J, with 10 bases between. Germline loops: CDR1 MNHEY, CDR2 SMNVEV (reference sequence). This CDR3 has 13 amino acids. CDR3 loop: CASSSIPSGELFF. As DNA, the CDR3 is TGTGCCAGCAGTTCTATCCCTAGCGGGGAGCTGTTTTTT.

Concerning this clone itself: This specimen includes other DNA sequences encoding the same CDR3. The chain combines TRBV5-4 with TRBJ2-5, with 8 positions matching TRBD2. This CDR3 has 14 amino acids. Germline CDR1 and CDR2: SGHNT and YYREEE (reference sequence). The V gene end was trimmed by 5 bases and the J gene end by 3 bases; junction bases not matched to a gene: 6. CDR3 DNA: TGTGCCAGCAGTCTGGCGGGGGGAGAAGAGACCCAGTACTTC. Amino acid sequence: CASSLAGGEETQYF.

CDR3 region: CASSLLGLYGYTF. The CDR3 DNA is TGTGCCAGCAGTCTGTTGGGACTCTATGGCTACACCTTC. J is TRBJ1-2 and V is TRBV6-1; D might be TRBD1 (5 bases). The germline CDR1 and CDR2 sequences are MNHNS and SASEGT. Trimming took 5 bases from V and 4 from J, leaving 11 bases between them. This CDR3 contains 13 residues.

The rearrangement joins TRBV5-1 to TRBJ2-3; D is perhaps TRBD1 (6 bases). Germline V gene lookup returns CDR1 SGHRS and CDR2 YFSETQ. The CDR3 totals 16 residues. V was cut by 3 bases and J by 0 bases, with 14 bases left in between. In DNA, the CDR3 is TGCGCCAGCAGCTCTGACAGGCAATTTAGCACAGATACGCAGTATTTT. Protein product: CASSSDRQFSTDTQYF.

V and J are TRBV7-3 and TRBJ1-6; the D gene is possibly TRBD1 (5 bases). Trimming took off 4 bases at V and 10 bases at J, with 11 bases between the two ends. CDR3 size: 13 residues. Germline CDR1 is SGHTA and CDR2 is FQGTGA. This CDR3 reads CASSSAGLSPLHF. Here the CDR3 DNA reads TGTGCCAGCAGCTCCGCAGGGTTGTCACCCCTCCACTTT.

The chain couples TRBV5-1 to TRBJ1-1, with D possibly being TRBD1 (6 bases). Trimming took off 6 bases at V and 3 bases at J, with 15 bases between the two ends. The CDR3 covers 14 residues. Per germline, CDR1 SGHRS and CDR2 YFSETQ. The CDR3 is CASNNDRYDTEAFF. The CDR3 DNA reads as TGCGCCAGCAACAATGACAGGTATGACACTGAAGCTTTCTTT.

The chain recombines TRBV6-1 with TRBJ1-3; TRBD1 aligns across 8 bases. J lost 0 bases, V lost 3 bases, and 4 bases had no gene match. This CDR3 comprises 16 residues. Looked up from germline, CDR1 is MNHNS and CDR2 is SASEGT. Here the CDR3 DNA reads TGTGCCAGCAGTGAGCATACAGGGGGCTCTGGAAACACCATATATTTT. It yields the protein CASSEHTGGSGNTIYF.

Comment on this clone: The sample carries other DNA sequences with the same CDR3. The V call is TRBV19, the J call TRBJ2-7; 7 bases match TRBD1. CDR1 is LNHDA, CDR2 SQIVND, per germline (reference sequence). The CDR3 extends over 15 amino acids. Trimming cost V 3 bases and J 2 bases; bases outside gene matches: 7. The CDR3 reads CASSMTPGGPYEQYF. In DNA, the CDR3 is TGTGCCAGTAGTATGACGCCAGGGGGACCCTACGAGCAGTACTTC.

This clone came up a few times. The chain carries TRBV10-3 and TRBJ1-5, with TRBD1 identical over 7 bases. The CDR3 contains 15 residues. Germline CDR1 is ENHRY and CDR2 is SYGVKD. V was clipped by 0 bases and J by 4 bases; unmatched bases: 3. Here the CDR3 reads CAISESGQDNQPQHF. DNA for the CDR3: TGTGCCATCAGTGAGTCCGGACAGGATAATCAGCCCCAGCATTTT.

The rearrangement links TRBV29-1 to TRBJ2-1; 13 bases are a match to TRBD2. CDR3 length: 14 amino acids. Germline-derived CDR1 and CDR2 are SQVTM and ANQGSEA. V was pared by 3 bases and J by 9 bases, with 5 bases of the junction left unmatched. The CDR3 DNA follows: TGCAGCGTTGAGGGGACTAGCGGGAAAATTGAGCAGTTCTTC. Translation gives CSVEGTSGKIEQFF.

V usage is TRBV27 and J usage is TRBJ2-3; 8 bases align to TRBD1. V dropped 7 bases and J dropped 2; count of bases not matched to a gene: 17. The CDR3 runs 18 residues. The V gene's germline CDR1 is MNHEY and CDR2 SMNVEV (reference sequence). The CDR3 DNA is TGTGCCAGCACCCCACTTGGACCGGGACAGGATTACACAGATACGCAGTATTTT. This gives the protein CASTPLGPGQDYTDTQYF.

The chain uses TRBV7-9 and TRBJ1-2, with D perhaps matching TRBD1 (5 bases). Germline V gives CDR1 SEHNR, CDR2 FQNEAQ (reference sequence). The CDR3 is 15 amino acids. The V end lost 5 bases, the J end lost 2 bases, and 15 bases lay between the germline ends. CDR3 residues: CASSPRDSRNYGYTF. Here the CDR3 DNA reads TGTGCCAGCAGCCCCCGGGACTCCAGAAACTATGGCTACACCTTC.

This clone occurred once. CDR3 region: CASSQVLAGADTDTQYF. Here the CDR3 DNA reads TGTGCCAGCAGCCAAGTCCTAGCGGGGGCCGACACAGATACGCAGTATTTT. The V call is TRBV4-2, the J call TRBJ2-3, with 10 nucleotides matching TRBD2. Germline CDR1 reads LGHNA; CDR2 reads YNFKEQ. With 1 base clipped from V and 2 bases from J, the junction kept 6 bases outside the gene matches. CDR3 length: 17 amino acids.

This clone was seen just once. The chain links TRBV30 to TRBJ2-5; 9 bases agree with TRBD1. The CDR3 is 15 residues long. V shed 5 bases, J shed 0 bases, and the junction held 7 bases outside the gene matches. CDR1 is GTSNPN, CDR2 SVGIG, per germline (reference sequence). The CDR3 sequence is CAWETGTGYQETQYF. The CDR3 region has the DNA TGTGCCTGGGAGACCGGGACAGGGTACCAAGAGACCCAGTACTTC.

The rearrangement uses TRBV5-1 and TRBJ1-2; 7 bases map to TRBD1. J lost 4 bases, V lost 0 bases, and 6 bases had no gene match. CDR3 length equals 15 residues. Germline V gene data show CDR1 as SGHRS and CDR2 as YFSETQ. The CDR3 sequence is CASSLDRGETYGYTF. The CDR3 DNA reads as TGCGCCAGCAGCTTGGACAGGGGAGAGACCTATGGCTACACCTTC.

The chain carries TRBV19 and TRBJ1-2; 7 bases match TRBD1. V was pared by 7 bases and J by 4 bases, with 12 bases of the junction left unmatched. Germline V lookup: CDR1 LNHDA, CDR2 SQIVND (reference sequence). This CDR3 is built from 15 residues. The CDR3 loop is CASTPDRVDTYGYTF. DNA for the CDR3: TGTGCCAGTACCCCCGACAGGGTAGATACCTATGGCTACACCTTC.

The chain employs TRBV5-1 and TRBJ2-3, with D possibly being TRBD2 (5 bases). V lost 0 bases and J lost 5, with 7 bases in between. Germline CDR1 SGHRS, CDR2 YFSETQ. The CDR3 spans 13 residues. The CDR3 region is CASSLGAGDTQYF. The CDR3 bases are TGCGCCAGCAGCTTGGGGGCGGGAGATACGCAGTATTTT.